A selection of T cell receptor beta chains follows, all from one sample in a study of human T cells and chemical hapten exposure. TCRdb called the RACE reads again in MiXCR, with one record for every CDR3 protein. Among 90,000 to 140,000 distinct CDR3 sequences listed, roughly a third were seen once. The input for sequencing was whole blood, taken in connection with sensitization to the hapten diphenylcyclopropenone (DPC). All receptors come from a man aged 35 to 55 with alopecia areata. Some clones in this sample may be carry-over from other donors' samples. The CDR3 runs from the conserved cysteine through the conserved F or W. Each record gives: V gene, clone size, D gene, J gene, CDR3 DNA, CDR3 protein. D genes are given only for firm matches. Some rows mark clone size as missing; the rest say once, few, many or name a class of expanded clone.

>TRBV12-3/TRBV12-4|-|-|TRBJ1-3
TGTGCCAGCAGTTTAGGCCACCTCTCTGGAAACACCATATATTTT
CASSLGHLSGNTIYF
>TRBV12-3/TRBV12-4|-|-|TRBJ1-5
TGTGCCAGCAGTTCCCGGGACGGCAATCAGCCCCAGCATTTT
CASSSRDGNQPQHF
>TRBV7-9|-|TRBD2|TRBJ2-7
TGTGCCAGCAGCCAGACCGGGACTAGCGGGGGCCGGATCTACGAGCAGTACTTC
CASSQTGTSGGRIYEQYF
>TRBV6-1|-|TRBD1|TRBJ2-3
TGTGCCAGCAGTGCCGTAGACAGGGGGCTCGTTGATACGCAGTATTTT
CASSAVDRGLVDTQYF
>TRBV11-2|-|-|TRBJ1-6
TGTGCCAGCAGCTTAGGGGGACGGAACAATTCACCCCTCCACTTT
CASSLGGRNNSPLHF
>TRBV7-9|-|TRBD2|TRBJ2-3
TGTGCCAGCAGCGGGGAGGGGCCAGATACGCAGTATTTT
CASSGEGPDTQYF
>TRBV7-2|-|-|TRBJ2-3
TGTGCCAGCAAGCGACCTAGCACAGATACGCAGTATTTT
CASKRPSTDTQYF
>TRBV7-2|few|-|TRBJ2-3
TGTGCCAGCAGCTTATTTCACCCAGATACGCAGTATTTT
CASSLFHPDTQYF
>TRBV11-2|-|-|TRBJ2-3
TGTGCCAGCACCACCACGTCCACTAGGAGCACAGATACGCAGTATTTT
CASTTTSTRSTDTQYF
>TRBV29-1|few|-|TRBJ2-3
TGCAGCGTTACCGACAGATCTAGCACAGATACGCAGTATTTT
CSVTDRSSTDTQYF
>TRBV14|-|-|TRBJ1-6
TGTGCCAGCAACCAAGGTCAGGGGTCACCCCTCCACTTT
CASNQGQGSPLHF
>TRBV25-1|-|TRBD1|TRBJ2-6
TGTGCCAGCAGGCCGGGACAGGCAGCTGGGGCCAACGTCCTGACTTTC
CASRPGQAAGANVLTF
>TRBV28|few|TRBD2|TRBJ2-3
TGTGCCACTCCACTAGCGGGAGCGGATACGCAGTATTTT
CATPLAGADTQYF
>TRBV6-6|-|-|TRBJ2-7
TGTGCCAGCAGCCCGACAGACTACGAGCAGTACTTC
CASSPTDYEQYF
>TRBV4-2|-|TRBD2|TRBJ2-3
TGTGCCAGCAGCCAAGATTTGGCGGGAGAAGATACGCAGTATTTT
CASSQDLAGEDTQYF
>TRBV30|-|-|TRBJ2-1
TGTGCCTGGAGTGTACGAGACAATGAGCAGTTCTTC
CAWSVRDNEQFF